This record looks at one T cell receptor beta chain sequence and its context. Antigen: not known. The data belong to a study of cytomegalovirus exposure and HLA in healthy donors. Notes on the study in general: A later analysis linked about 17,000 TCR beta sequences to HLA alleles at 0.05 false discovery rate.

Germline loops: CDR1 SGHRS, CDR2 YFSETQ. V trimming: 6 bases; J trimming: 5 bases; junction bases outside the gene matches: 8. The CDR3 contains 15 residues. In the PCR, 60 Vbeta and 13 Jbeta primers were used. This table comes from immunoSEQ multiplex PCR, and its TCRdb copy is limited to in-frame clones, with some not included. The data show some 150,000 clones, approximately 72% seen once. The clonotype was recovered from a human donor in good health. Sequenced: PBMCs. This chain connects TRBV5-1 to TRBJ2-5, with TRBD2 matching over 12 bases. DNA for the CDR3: TGCGCCAGCACCCTAGCGGGGGGGCCAGGGGAGACCCAGTACTTC. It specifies CASTLAGGPGETQYF.